This is a list of T cell receptor beta chains from one sample in a study of OX40 agonist ivuxolimab in advanced cancers. Assay used: immunoSEQ multiplex PCR; TCRdb lists only in-frame clones, some missing. The sample gives tens of thousands of clones, around nine tenths of which show up once; 0.7% to 0.9% is in the top ten. Sample: CD4+ or CD8+ T cells sorted from blood, taken in a trial of the OX40 agonist ivuxolimab. These receptors were obtained from an adult with an advanced solid tumor such as melanoma, head and neck, liver or kidney cancer. Each CDR3 is given with its conserved first and last residue. The D gene is left open where the match is weak. Not all rows give a size; the values are once, few, many and, for expanded clones, a class.

TRBJ1-3	TRBV29-1	once	NA	CSVDKGASGNTIYF	TGCAGCGTTGACAAGGGTGCCTCTGGAAACACCATATATTTT
TRBJ2-2	TRBV18	NA	TRBD2	CASSSGLAGAANTGELFF	TGTGCCAGCTCATCGGGACTAGCGGGGGCCGCGAACACCGGGGAGCTGTTTTTT
TRBJ2-1	TRBV15	NA	TRBD2	CATGRLAGGHEQFF	TGTGCCACCGGGAGACTAGCGGGAGGGCATGAGCAGTTCTTC
TRBJ1-1	TRBV5-1	NA	NA	CASSLRDKSTEAFF	TGCGCCAGCAGCTTGAGGGACAAGAGCACTGAAGCTTTCTTT
TRBJ2-5	TRBV18	NA	TRBD2	CASSPPAGAQETQYF	TGTGCCAGCTCACCACCAGCGGGGGCACAAGAGACCCAGTACTTC
TRBJ2-1	TRBV6-1	NA	TRBD1	CASSGTGAYNEQFF	TGTGCCAGCAGCGGGACAGGGGCATACAATGAGCAGTTCTTC
TRBJ1-6	TRBV29-1	NA	NA	CSVAVDSSTLHF	TGCAGCGTCGCAGTGGACAGTTCGACCCTCCACTTT
TRBJ2-7	TRBV2	NA	NA	CASRGDSYEQYF	TGTGCCAGCAGGGGAGACTCCTACGAGCAGTACTTC
TRBJ2-1	TRBV7-3	NA	NA	CASSLGPPYNEQFF	TGTGCCAGCAGCTTGGGACCTCCCTACAATGAGCAGTTCTTC
TRBJ2-7	TRBV28	NA	TRBD1	CASSFGQGVVEQYF	TGTGCCAGCAGTTTCGGGCAGGGGGTCGTCGAGCAGTACTTC
TRBJ2-3	TRBV19	NA	TRBD1	CASSKGQGHPLSTDTQYF	TGTGCCAGTAGTAAGGGACAGGGACATCCTCTTTCCACAGATACGCAGTATTTT
TRBJ2-1	TRBV7-2	once	TRBD1	CASSLAARTGVNEQFF	TGTGCCAGCAGCTTAGCGGCGAGGACAGGGGTCAATGAGCAGTTCTTC
TRBJ2-5	TRBV6-6	NA	TRBD1	CASSFAQGQGVTQYF	TGTGCCAGCAGTTTCGCGCAGGGACAGGGGGTGACCCAGTACTTC
TRBJ2-1	TRBV9	NA	NA	CASSLIGGAANEQFF	TGTGCCAGCAGCCTTATTGGGGGGGCTGCCAATGAGCAGTTCTTC
TRBJ2-7	TRBV6-1	NA	NA	CASSEGGTASYEQYF	TGTGCCAGCAGTGAAGGCGGGACAGCATCCTACGAGCAGTACTTC
TRBJ1-1	TRBV10-3	NA	NA	CAVQGLRAEAFF	TGTGCCGTCCAAGGGCTCCGGGCTGAAGCTTTCTTT
TRBJ1-2	TRBV7-9	NA	NA	CASSLSRAGYTF	TGTGCCAGCAGCTTATCAAGGGCTGGCTACACCTTC
TRBJ1-5	TRBV30	few	NA	CAWSAGYDQPQHF	TGTGCCTGGAGTGCAGGATATGATCAGCCCCAGCATTTT
TRBJ2-7	TRBV19	NA	NA	CASTSFGGEQYF	TGTGCCAGTACTTCTTTCGGAGGCGAGCAGTACTTC
TRBJ2-6	TRBV6-5	NA	NA	CASGRSGANVLTF	TGTGCCAGCGGTAGGTCCGGGGCCAACGTCCTGACTTTC
TRBJ2-7	TRBV27	once	NA	CASTQRWGLYEQYF	TGTGCCAGCACGCAAAGGTGGGGGCTATACGAGCAGTACTTC
TRBJ1-1	TRBV30	NA	TRBD1	CAWHRQGRTEAFF	TGTGCCTGGCACCGACAGGGGCGCACTGAAGCTTTCTTT
TRBJ2-2	TRBV7-7	NA	NA	CASSLFTNTGELFF	TGTGCTAGCAGCTTATTCACCAACACCGGGGAGCTGTTTTTT
TRBJ1-2	TRBV5-1	NA	TRBD1	CASSSLRTGSTYGYTF	TGCGCCAGCAGCTCCTTACGGACAGGGTCTACCTATGGCTACACCTTC
TRBJ2-1	TRBV28	once	NA	CASSFYRGSYNEQFF	TGTGCCAGCAGTTTCTATAGGGGTTCCTACAATGAGCAGTTCTTC
TRBJ1-3	TRBV5-6	NA	NA	CASSLAGTGNTIYF	TGTGCCAGCAGCTTGGCCGGGACAGGAAACACCATATATTTT
TRBJ2-2	TRBV2	once	TRBD2	CASSERPGLASELFF	TGTGCCAGCAGTGAACGCCCGGGACTAGCGTCGGAGCTGTTTTTT
TRBJ2-1	TRBV10-3	NA	NA	CAISEAPTGEQFF	TGTGCCATCAGTGAGGCGCCCACCGGTGAGCAGTTCTTC
TRBJ2-7	TRBV7-9	once	TRBD1	CASSLWAGGSYEQYF	TGTGCCAGCAGCTTATGGGCAGGGGGCTCGTACGAGCAGTACTTC
TRBJ2-5	TRBV5-1	NA	TRBD2	CASSLLAGGPGETQYF	TGCGCCAGCAGCTTACTAGCGGGAGGGCCGGGGGAGACCCAGTACTTC
TRBJ2-3	TRBV7-3	NA	NA	CASGASTDTQYF	TGTGCCAGCGGGGCTAGCACAGATACGCAGTATTTT
TRBJ2-2	TRBV18	NA	NA	CASSPGRSTGELFF	TGTGCCAGCTCACCAGGGAGGTCCACCGGGGAGCTGTTTTTT
TRBJ1-4	TRBV14	NA	NA	CASSQIRSEKLFF	TGTGCCAGCAGCCAAATAAGGAGTGAAAAACTGTTTTTT
TRBJ2-5	TRBV7-3	NA	TRBD2	CASSQIAGGSETQYF	TGTGCCAGCAGCCAAATAGCGGGGGGGTCAGAGACCCAGTACTTC
TRBJ1-1	TRBV6-5	few	NA	CASSYPFGGEAFF	TGTGCCAGCAGTTACCCATTTGGAGGGGAAGCTTTCTTT
TRBJ2-2	TRBV6-5	NA	NA	CASSTGNTGELFF	TGTGCCAGCTCGACAGGAAACACCGGGGAGCTGTTTTTT
TRBJ1-1	TRBV11-2	NA	NA	CASSLRRNTEAFF	TGTGCCAGCAGCTTAAGGAGGAACACTGAAGCTTTCTTT
TRBJ2-5	TRBV5-1	NA	NA	CASSTQGEETQYF	TGCGCCAGCAGCACCCAGGGCGAAGAGACCCAGTACTTC
TRBJ2-2	TRBV2	NA	TRBD2	CASTREGYPYTGELFF	TGTGCCAGCACGCGGGAGGGGTACCCTTACACCGGGGAGCTGTTTTTT
TRBJ1-4	TRBV2	NA	NA	CASRPGQGKLFF	TGTGCCAGCAGGCCCGGACAAGGAAAACTGTTTTTT
TRBJ1-2	TRBV28	NA	NA	CASSLGREAGYTF	TGTGCCAGCAGTTTAGGCAGGGAGGCTGGCTACACCTTC
TRBJ2-7	TRBV27	once	NA	CASSPQFLGSYEQYF	TGTGCCAGCAGCCCTCAGTTCCTCGGGTCCTACGAGCAGTACTTC
TRBJ1-4	TRBV18	NA	TRBD1	CASSTRQGSNEKLFF	TGTGCCAGCTCAACTCGACAGGGGTCAAATGAAAAACTGTTTTTT
TRBJ1-5	TRBV4-1	NA	NA	CASSQDGARNQPQHF	TGCGCCAGCAGCCAAGACGGCGCCAGAAATCAGCCCCAGCATTTT
TRBJ1-4	TRBV19	NA	NA	CASSIYPRTAAGEKLFF	TGTGCCAGTAGTATCTACCCCCGGACTGCGGCGGGTGAAAAACTGTTTTTT
TRBJ2-2	TRBV11-2	NA	NA	CASSLAEPGSGTGELFF	TGTGCCAGCAGCTTAGCCGAGCCGGGGTCGGGCACCGGGGAGCTGTTTTTT
TRBJ1-1	TRBV14	NA	NA	CASSQDFGGKNTEAFF	TGTGCCAGCAGCCAAGATTTCGGGGGCAAGAACACTGAAGCTTTCTTT
TRBJ2-7	TRBV14	NA	NA	CASSLLPGAEQYF	TGTGCCAGCAGCCTTCTCCCCGGAGCAGAGCAGTACTTC
TRBJ2-7	TRBV29-1	NA	TRBD1	CSVNLRGQGSYEQYF	TGCAGCGTTAACCTGAGGGGACAGGGTTCCTACGAGCAGTACTTC
TRBJ1-5	TRBV6-9	NA	TRBD1	CASRPTDREGRQPQHF	TGTGCCAGCAGACCGACGGACAGGGAGGGTCGACAGCCCCAGCATTTT
TRBJ2-7	TRBV27	NA	NA	CASSLYRGSSYEQYF	TGTGCCAGCAGTTTATACCGCGGGTCCTCCTACGAGCAGTACTTC
TRBJ1-5	TRBV5-1	NA	NA	CASSPERDQPQHF	TGCGCCAGCAGCCCTGAGCGTGATCAGCCCCAGCATTTT
TRBJ1-1	TRBV2	NA	NA	CARRAEMNTEAFF	TGTGCCAGGAGGGCAGAAATGAACACTGAAGCTTTCTTT
TRBJ2-2	TRBV5-1	NA	NA	CASSSSRTGGELFF	TGCGCCAGCAGCTCCTCCCGTACCGGCGGGGAGCTGTTTTTT
TRBJ2-7	TRBV2	NA	TRBD1	CASSRMQGAGGEQYF	TGTGCCAGCAGTCGAATGCAGGGGGCTGGAGGAGAGCAGTACTTC
TRBJ2-3	TRBV11-2	few	TRBD2	CASTFSGGDTQYF	TGTGCCAGCACATTCTCCGGGGGGGATACGCAGTATTTT
TRBJ2-1	TRBV7-2	once	NA	CASSLAQGEQFF	TGTGCCAGCAGCTTAGCACAGGGTGAGCAGTTCTTC
TRBJ2-2	TRBV6-4	NA	NA	CASSEQTHTGELFF	TGTGCCAGCAGTGAACAGACCCACACCGGGGAGCTGTTTTTT
TRBJ1-1	TRBV5-1	few	TRBD1	CASRRSTGGTEAFF	TGCGCCAGCAGAAGATCGACAGGGGGCACGGAAGCTTTCTTT
TRBJ2-3	TRBV5-3	NA	NA	CASSPSGLDTQYF	TGTGCCAGCAGCCCGAGCGGGTTAGATACGCAGTATTTT